The present T cell receptor (beta chain) was sequenced within a study of blood T cells in healthy people across ages. CDR3 length: 15 residues. V lost 0 bases, J lost 3 bases, and 12 bases lay in between. Germline CDR1 SGHRS, CDR2 YFSETQ. Sample-barcoded 5' priming and a J-beta primer mix drove a second PCR of about 6 to 11 cycles. TCRdb re-called the 5' RACE reads through MiXCR, storing one row per CDR3 protein. The sample holds about 540,000 distinct CDR3 sequences, around 24% seen once. Overall study findings and caveats: Among long-lived donors, naive CD4+ cells were more numerous and diversity higher than in aged donors.

Remarks on this clonotype: What it binds is unknown.

The donors, aged roughly 6 to 90, were healthy Caucasians from Russia. The sample was also linked to a second study, of T cells of mothers and their children.

The sequencing input was blood. The receptor was isolated from a boy younger than 18 in good health. The chain joins TRBV5-1 to TRBJ1-2; D is unclear. The CDR3: CASSLETFLDYGYTF. For the CDR3, the DNA is TGCGCCAGCAGCTTGGAGACATTCTTAGACTATGGCTACACCTTC. The full variable domain, completed using reference TRBV5-1 and TRBJ1-2, is KAGVTQTPRYLIKTRGQQVTLSCSPISGHRSVSWYQQTPGQGLQFLFEYFSETQRNKGNFPGRFSGRQFSNSRSEMNVSTLELGDSALYLCASSLETFLDYGYTFGSGTRLTVV.